This T cell receptor (beta chain) is drawn from a study of blood T cells in healthy people across ages. A second about 6 to 12 cycle PCR used barcoded and J-beta primers. TCRdb recomputed calls from the 5' RACE reads with MiXCR, one row per CDR3 protein. The repertoire holds about 800,000 distinct CDR3 sequences, 20% to 25% seen once, with around 3.6% in the top ten. This clonotype was seen only a few times. Germline lookup yields CDR1 MNHEY and CDR2 SVGEGT. The ends were cut back, 8 bases at V and 3 bases at J, with 7 bases in the middle. The CDR3 runs to 11 residues. The sample was also linked to a second study, of T cells of mothers and their children.

The sequencing input was blood. The sequence was obtained from a boy between 10 and 17 years old in good health. The chain links TRBV6-2 or TRBV6-3 to TRBJ1-1; no definite D call. Written as DNA, the CDR3 is TGTGCCAGCTGGACGTACACTGAAGCTTTCTTT. It translates to CASWTYTEAFF.